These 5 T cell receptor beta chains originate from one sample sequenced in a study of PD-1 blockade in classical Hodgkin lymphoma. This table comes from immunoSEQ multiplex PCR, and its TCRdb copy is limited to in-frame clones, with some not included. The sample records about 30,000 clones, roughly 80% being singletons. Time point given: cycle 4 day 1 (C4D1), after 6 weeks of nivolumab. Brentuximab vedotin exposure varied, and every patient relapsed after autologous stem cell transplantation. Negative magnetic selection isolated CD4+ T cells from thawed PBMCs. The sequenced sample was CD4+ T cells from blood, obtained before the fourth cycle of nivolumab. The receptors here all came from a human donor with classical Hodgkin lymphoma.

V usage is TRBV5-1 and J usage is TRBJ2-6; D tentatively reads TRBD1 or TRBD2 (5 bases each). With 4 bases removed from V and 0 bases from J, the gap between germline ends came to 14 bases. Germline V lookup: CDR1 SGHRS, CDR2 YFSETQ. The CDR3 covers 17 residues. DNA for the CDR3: TGCGCCAGCAGCCAGGGACGGAGCATCTCTGGGGCCAACGTCCTGACTTTC. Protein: CASSQGRSISGANVLTF.

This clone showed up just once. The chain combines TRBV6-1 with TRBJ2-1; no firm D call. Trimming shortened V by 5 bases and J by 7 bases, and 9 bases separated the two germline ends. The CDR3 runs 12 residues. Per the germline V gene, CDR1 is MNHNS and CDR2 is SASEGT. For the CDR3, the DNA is TGTGCCAGCAGTCAGAAAGGGAATGAGCAGTTCTTC. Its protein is CASSQKGNEQFF.

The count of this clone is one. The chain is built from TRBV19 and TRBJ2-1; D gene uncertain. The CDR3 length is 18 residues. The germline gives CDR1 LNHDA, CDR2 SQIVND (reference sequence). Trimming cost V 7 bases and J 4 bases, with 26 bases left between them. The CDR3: CASMTRWDSSYSYNEQFF. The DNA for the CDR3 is TGTGCCAGTATGACTCGTTGGGATAGCTCCTACTCGTACAATGAGCAGTTCTTC.

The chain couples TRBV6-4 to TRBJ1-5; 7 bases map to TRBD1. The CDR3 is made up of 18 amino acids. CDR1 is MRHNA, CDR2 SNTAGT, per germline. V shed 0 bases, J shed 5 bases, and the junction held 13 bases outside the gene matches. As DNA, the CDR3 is TGTGCCAGCAGTGACTCGAGAAAAATTGAGGGGGCGGATCAGCCCCAGCATTTT. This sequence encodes CASSDSRKIEGADQPQHF.

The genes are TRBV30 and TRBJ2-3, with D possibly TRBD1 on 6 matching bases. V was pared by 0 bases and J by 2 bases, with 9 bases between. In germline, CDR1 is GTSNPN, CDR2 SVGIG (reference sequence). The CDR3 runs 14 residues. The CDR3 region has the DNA TGTGCCTGGAGTGTAGGACAGTTCACAGATACGCAGTATTTT. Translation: CAWSVGQFTDTQYF.